Below, 2 T cell receptor beta chains from the same sample are listed, as sequenced in a study of metastatic and nonmetastatic thyroid tumors (TCRdb year 2020). None of the patients had been given any treatment before thyroid surgery. Receptor libraries were prepared by PCR. Sequencing relied on an Illumina HiSeq 4000. TCRdb's own reprocessing of the public reads used fastp at Q25 and MiXCR and kept productive beta chains. The sample contains roughly 36,000 clones, under 14% of them found a single time. The biggest ten clones account for 15% to 20% of the sample. Sequencing used blood. All receptors derive from a female donor with papillary thyroid cancer or a benign thyroid nodule (not recorded which). Some clones in this sample may be carry-over from other donors' samples.

There are a few counts of this clone. The rearrangement uses TRBV28 and TRBJ1-4, with 8 nucleotides matching TRBD1. CDR1 MDHEN and CDR2 SYDVKM come from the germline V gene. V shed 6 bases and J 6 bases; nucleotides not matched to a gene: 6. The CDR3 extends over 14 amino acids. CDR3 nucleotides: TGTGCCAGCAGCCCCGGGACAGGCTATGAAAAACTGTTTTTT. The encoded protein is CASSPGTGYEKLFF. Variable domain in full (rest from reference TRBV28 and TRBJ1-4): DVKVTQSSRYLVKRTGEKVFLECVQDMDHENMFWYRQDPGLGLRLIYFSYDVKMKEKGDIPEGYSVSREKKERFSLILESASTNQTSMYLCASSPGTGYEKLFFGSGTQLSVL.

A word on this clone: A read error may explain this, as a much larger clone is one base away. The CDR3 DNA sequence: TGTGCCAGCAGCTTTACGGGACAGGGATTCACGGTGAAGTTCTTC. It yields the protein CASSFTGQGFTVKFF. This sequence joins TRBV11-1 and TRBJ2-1; TRBD1 agrees at 9 bases. The J segment lost 14 bases and the V segment lost 3 bases, leaving 14 bases of the junction unmatched. The V gene's germline CDR1 is SGHAT and CDR2 FQDESV (reference sequence). The CDR3 loop spans 15 amino acids.